The present T cell receptor (beta chain) was sequenced within a study of blood T cell repertoires in COVID-19. Using immunoSEQ multiplex PCR, the repertoire was profiled, and TCRdb retains in-frame clones only, with some absent. The sample records under 350,000 clones, about nine tenths being singletons. The CDR3 has 12 amino acids. Trimming stripped 0 bases from V and 7 bases from J, with 7 bases between. The germline V gene encodes CDR1 SGHNT and CDR2 YYREEE (reference sequence). The receptor's source is a man over 45 with acute or convalescent COVID-19. The specimen sequenced was peripheral blood. The V call is TRBV5-4, the J call TRBJ1-1, with unresolved D. CDR3 region: CASSLGRGEAFF. The CDR3 DNA is TGTGCCAGCAGCTTGGGACGGGGTGAAGCTTTCTTT.